The source of this TCR beta chain is a study of shared clonotypes between healthy human individuals (dated by TCRdb to the early 2020s). Describing the broader study: The cohort included three men and a couple of women between 18 and 49 years of age. Blood TCR repertoires of roughly five healthy adults were deeply sequenced to estimate repertoire size and the extent of clonotype sharing between individuals. Libraries were prepared and TCR repertoires were sequenced by different laboratories using diverse techniques, in order to increase sequencing depth and limit assay-specific biases. For each donor, CD4 naive and CD4 memory were each given three plates, CD8 naive was given two plates, and CD8 memory was given one plate. Between about 0.8 and 9.5 billion PBMCs per donor were obtained by leukapheresis. What the authors observed across the whole study: Incomplete sequencing was indicated by rarefaction of sorted-subset datasets, despite the large sequencing depth. Naive subsets generally had larger estimated clonotype richness than memory subsets. Sharing across a few donors was observed for about 4.8% of naive CD4, under 4% of naive CD8, over 2% of memory CD4, and 0.4% of memory CD8 clonotypes. Clonotypes shared by all four sorted-subset donors showed higher generation probabilities than non-shared clonotypes. Because the study included only a small number of donors, the genetic and exposure-history diversity represented was limited. Only blood was sampled, and tissue TCR repertoires likely differ from those in blood. Pairwise subsampling led to the expectation that sequencing depth would affect the degree of clonotype sharing among donors.

About this clone: This clone's antigen is unknown. Base qualities are missing; no much larger clone stands one base away. Additional DNA sequences in this sample encode the identical CDR3.

Using the deep immunoSEQ assay, TCR CDR3 regions were amplified from genomic DNA by multiplex PCR. Genomic DNA extracted from each cell subset was distributed evenly over all wells of several immunoSEQ 96-well plates, and each plate served as one replicate. Each replicate PCR for sorted subsets received about 220 ng genomic DNA, equal to around 32,000 T cell genomes. Purified libraries were quantified with a Qubit 3.0 fluorometer, sized on a Bioanalyzer 2100, and re-quantified with the KAPA Library Quantification kit. Every immunoSEQ 96-well plate was sequenced on a dedicated single-read 150-cycle Illumina NextSeq 550 flow cell. Processing in the source paper ran as follows. Because the immunoSEQ output included only junctional sequences and no quality scores, the filtering could not be the same as the filtering used for full-length reads. To assign V/J genes and CDR3, sequences were annotated using PyIR, a Python wrapper for IgBLAST v1.9, with IMGT germline references. Reads were filtered out if the reads had weak V/J assignments (E-value above 1e-6), no CDR3, stop codons, out-of-frame junctions, or ambiguous translated residues. V3J clonotypes were defined as sequences sharing the same inferred V gene, J gene, and CDR3 amino acid sequence. To compute the percentage overlap between repertoires, the number of shared unique clonotypes was divided by the size of the smaller repertoire. Richness of each repertoire was evaluated using RTK rarefaction, the Chao1 estimator, and Recon v2.1 estimates of unobserved clonotypes. OLGA was used to compute generation probabilities for all TCRbeta clonotypes that the gDNA method yielded from a few donors. TCRdb took this table from immuneACCESS and kept in-frame rearrangements with V and J called. Such tables lack part of the clones; where checked against another copy, unresolved V genes explain under half of the gap, and the rest is unexplained. That table is the source of V, J and clone size, and D and trimming were worked out from the DNA. The sample table contains millions of clones; only one count was recorded for over 85% of them. The ten largest clones take up 1.1% of the sample.

CDR3 length: 15 amino acids, cysteine to phenylalanine. Solely the CDR3 DNA is kept, with 45 bases framed from the first base. CDR1 and CDR2 (MNHEY, SMNVEV) derive from the germline V gene (reference sequence). V loses 6 bases at its end and J loses 3 bases; junction bases beyond the gene matches: 5. For the CD8 naive samples, CD45RO-negative cells were positively selected for CCR7, yielding a CD45RA+CCR7+ population from which TemRA cells were excluded. The donors were healthy, HIV-negative adults who had no recently reported acute infections or vaccinations. Every donor was a Caucasian adult living in Nashville, Tennessee, USA. Blood was obtained by leukapheresis, after which PBMCs were separated by Ficoll-Histopaque density gradient centrifugation and cryopreserved in liquid nitrogen vapor phase. Analytical flow cytometry was used to check the purity and quantity of each magnetically sorted T cell population. Each sorted fraction had its genomic DNA isolated and then quantified by UV absorbance on a Nanodrop 2000c.

The chain links TRBV27 with TRBJ2-3, with TRBD1 identical over 11 junction bases. Sequenced sample: naive CD8+ T cells sorted from blood. This specimen's cell subset or site label, per the study, means: CD45RA+CCR7+. This receptor was identified in a man aged 18 to 29 in good health. Read as DNA, the sequence is TGTGCCAGCAGCGAGGGGACAGGGGGGACAGATACGCAGTATTTT. Translation gives CASSEGTGGTDTQYF.